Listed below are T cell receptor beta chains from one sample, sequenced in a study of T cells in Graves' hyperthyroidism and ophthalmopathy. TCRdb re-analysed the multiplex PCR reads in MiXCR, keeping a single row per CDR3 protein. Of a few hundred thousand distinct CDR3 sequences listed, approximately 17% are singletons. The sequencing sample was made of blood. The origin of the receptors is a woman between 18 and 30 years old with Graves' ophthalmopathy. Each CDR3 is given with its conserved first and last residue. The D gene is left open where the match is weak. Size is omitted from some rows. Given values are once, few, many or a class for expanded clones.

TGTGCCAGCTTGGGATGGGGGGAGAGAGGCGCCGGGGAGCTGTTTTTT | CASLGWGERGAGELFF | NA | few | TRBJ2-2 | 16 | TRBV28
TGCAGCGTTGTTTCAGGGGACAGGGGCCCATACGAGCAGTACTTC | CSVVSGDRGPYEQYF | TRBD1 | NA | TRBJ2-7 | 15 | TRBV29-1
TGTGCCAGCAGTCCCATGACAGGGGCTGCTGAAGCTTTCTTT | CASSPMTGAAEAFF | TRBD1 | many | TRBJ1-1 | 14 | TRBV28
TGTGCCAGCAGCTTGGCCCTGGGCAGGGGAAGGGCCGGGAACACTGAAGCTTTCTTT | CASSLALGRGRAGNTEAFF | NA | NA | TRBJ1-1 | 19 | TRBV5-5
TGTGCCTGGAGTGTACGGGGGGGGCCGGGAGTATCGTGGGAGCTGTTTTTT | CAWSVRGGPGVSWELFF | TRBD2 | few | TRBJ2-2 | 17 | TRBV30
TGTGCCAGCGAAACGGGACTAGACCTAAATACGCAGTATTTT | CASETGLDLNTQYF | TRBD2 | NA | TRBJ2-3 | 14 | TRBV28
TGTGCCAGTCGAACTAGCGGGGGGACTCCAGATACGCAGTATTTT | CASRTSGGTPDTQYF | TRBD2 | few | TRBJ2-3 | 15 | TRBV19
TGCGCCAGCAGCCAAGATCCCCCCAGGGGAGTAAACACTGAAGCTTTCTTT | CASSQDPPRGVNTEAFF | NA | NA | TRBJ1-1 | 17 | TRBV4-3
TGTGCCAGCAGTGAACCGGCAGTCTACGAGCAGTACTTC | CASSEPAVYEQYF | NA | NA | TRBJ2-7 | 13 | TRBV6-1
TGTGCCAGCACAGTCATGAACACTGAAGCTTTCTTT | CASTVMNTEAFF | NA | many | TRBJ1-1 | 12 | TRBV2
TGTGCCAGTAGTATCGGGGTTAACAACTATGGCTACACCTTC | CASSIGVNNYGYTF | NA | NA | TRBJ1-2 | 14 | TRBV19
TGCAGTGCTAGGGATGGGACTAGCGCCTACGAGCAGTACTTC | CSARDGTSAYEQYF | TRBD2 | NA | TRBJ2-7 | 14 | TRBV20-1
TGTGCCAGCAGACAAAGCTTAGACAGGGCCCTCTATGGCTACACCTTC | CASRQSLDRALYGYTF | TRBD1 | many | TRBJ1-2 | 16 | TRBV28
TGCGCCAGCAGCTTGCAGTGCGGAGCAAATGAGCAGTTCTTC | CASSLQCGANEQFF | NA | NA | TRBJ2-1 | 14 | TRBV5-1
TGCGCCAGCAGCCGACCGGAGATCCCCGGGGAGCTGTTTTTT | CASSRPEIPGELFF | NA | NA | TRBJ2-2 | 14 | TRBV4-1
TGTGCCAGCTCACTCGACCAGGGAAAGACTGAAGCTTTCTTT | CASSLDQGKTEAFF | NA | many | TRBJ1-1 | 14 | TRBV18
TGTGCCAGCAGTTACTCGAGGGCTCGGGCTTTCTTT | CASSYSRARAFF | NA | few | TRBJ1-1 | 12 | TRBV6-5
TGTGCCAGCCGATGGAGGTATCCAGTACAGGGGTCCTATGGCTACACCTTC | CASRWRYPVQGSYGYTF | TRBD1 | few | TRBJ1-2 | 17 | TRBV6-1
TGTGCCAGTACGGGGCGACCGAGCACAGATACGCAGTATTTT | CASTGRPSTDTQYF | NA | many | TRBJ2-3 | 14 | TRBV7-9
TGTGCCAGCAGCCGGACTAGCGGGGGGATCTACAATGAGCAGTTCTTC | CASSRTSGGIYNEQFF | TRBD2 | NA | TRBJ2-1 | 16 | TRBV3-1
TGCGCCAGCAGCCCACAGGGGGCAACGAACACTGAAGCTTTCTTT | CASSPQGATNTEAFF | TRBD1 | many | TRBJ1-1 | 15 | TRBV5-1
TGTGCCAGCAGCCCAGAATTGGGGGGCCGTTCAATGGGCACTGAAGCTTTCTTT | CASSPELGGRSMGTEAFF | NA | many | TRBJ1-1 | 18 | TRBV3-1
TGTGCCGTAACCCGGCGGGGGGGCATAAATGAGCAGTTCTTC | CAVTRRGGINEQFF | TRBD2 | once | TRBJ2-1 | 14 | TRBV5-8
TGTGCCAGCACCGAAATGGGGGCAGGGGCAACTAATGAAAAACTGTTTTTT | CASTEMGAGATNEKLFF | NA | NA | TRBJ1-4 | 17 | TRBV2
TGTGCCAGCAGTGACGGGGATGGGGCCAACGTCCTGACTTTC | CASSDGDGANVLTF | NA | few | TRBJ2-6 | 14 | TRBV6-1
TGTGCCAGCAGTCACGGGGGGGCCGGGGAGCTGTTTTTT | CASSHGGAGELFF | TRBD2 | many | TRBJ2-2 | 13 | TRBV12-3/TRBV12-4
TGTGCCAGCAGCTCAAGCGGACAGGGGTTTTACGAGCAGTACTTC | CASSSSGQGFYEQYF | TRBD1 | few | TRBJ2-7 | 15 | TRBV28
TGCGCCAGCAGCCAAGTCGGCTCGACTAGCGGGGGGGCGGTCCAGTACTTC | CASSQVGSTSGGAVQYF | TRBD2 | few | TRBJ2-5 | 17 | TRBV4-1
TGTGCCAGCAGTTACACCCCTAGGACAGAGGAGGCTTCACCCCTCCACTTT | CASSYTPRTEEASPLHF | NA | many | TRBJ1-6 | 17 | TRBV6-6
TGTGCCAGCAGTGAAGCGGAGAGCGGGGGATACACCGGGGAGCTGTTTTTT | CASSEAESGGYTGELFF | TRBD2 | NA | TRBJ2-2 | 17 | TRBV2
TGTGCCAGCCTAGGGGGGGGCTACGAGCAGTACTTC | CASLGGGYEQYF | NA | NA | TRBJ2-7 | 12 | TRBV7-9
TGTGCCACCAGCAGAGACAGGATCCAAGGCAATCAGCCCCAGCATTTT | CATSRDRIQGNQPQHF | NA | many | TRBJ1-5 | 16 | TRBV15
TGTGCCAGCAGTAAGACTAGCGGGGGTTACAATGAGCAGTTCTTC | CASSKTSGGYNEQFF | TRBD2 | few | TRBJ2-1 | 15 | TRBV6-2/TRBV6-3
TGTGCCAGCTCACCCCGACAGGGGGAGAACACCGGGGAGCTGTTTTTT | CASSPRQGENTGELFF | TRBD1 | NA | TRBJ2-2 | 16 | TRBV18
TGTGCCAGCAGTTTTCGAGGGGGCGACGGCTACACCTTC | CASSFRGGDGYTF | TRBD1 | many | TRBJ1-2 | 13 | TRBV27
TGTGCCACCAGCAGAGATTTTGGGCAGGGGGCAGATACGCAGTATTTT | CATSRDFGQGADTQYF | TRBD1 | NA | TRBJ2-3 | 16 | TRBV15
TGTGCCTCCCGGACCATGAACACTGAAGCTTTCTTT | CASRTMNTEAFF | NA | many | TRBJ1-1 | 12 | TRBV6-1
TGTGCCAGTAGTATAGCTTCTGGGGGTCTCTACGAGCAGTACTTC | CASSIASGGLYEQYF | NA | NA | TRBJ2-7 | 15 | TRBV19
TGTGCCAGCAGCGCTGGGACTAGCGGGAGTCTAGATACGCAGTATTTT | CASSAGTSGSLDTQYF | TRBD2 | few | TRBJ2-3 | 16 | TRBV5-4
TGTGCCAGCAGCGCTACCGGAGTGGAGGAGACCCAGTACTTC | CASSATGVEETQYF | NA | many | TRBJ2-5 | 14 | TRBV13
TGTGCCAGCTCACGGGAAGAGCACTACGAGCAGTACTTC | CASSREEHYEQYF | NA | many | TRBJ2-7 | 13 | TRBV18
TGTGCCAGCAGTTTCGATTATACGCAGTATTTT | CASSFDYTQYF | NA | many | TRBJ2-3 | 11 | TRBV12-3/TRBV12-4
TGTGCCAGCAGCTTATCGATCTATGGGACCCAGTACTTC | CASSLSIYGTQYF | NA | NA | TRBJ2-5 | 13 | TRBV7-2